This entry concerns a single T cell receptor beta chain. The sample is drawn from a study of monozygotic twins with inflammatory bowel disease. The length of the CDR3 is 15 residues. CDR1 SGHVS and CDR2 FQNEAQ come from the germline V gene. After re-calling the 5' RACE reads, TCRdb lists one entry per CDR3 protein, DNA absent. This repertoire comprises 110,000 to 150,000 distinct CDR3 sequences; its ten largest clones make up over 1%. This chain uses TRBV7-8 with TRBJ1-5; TCRdb gives TRBD1 as the D gene, but with no DNA this cannot be confirmed. The sequencing input was blood. This receptor was obtained from a human donor with ulcerative colitis or Crohn's disease, or a healthy co-twin of an affected twin (not recorded which). CDR3 region: CASSLQGPSNQPQHF. Complete variable domain (other parts from reference TRBV7-8 and TRBJ1-5): GAGVSQSPRYKVAKRGQDVALRCDPISGHVSLFWYQQALGQGPEFLTYFQNEAQLDKSGLPSDRFFAERPEGSVSTLKIQRTQQEDSAVYLCASSLQGPSNQPQHFGDGTRLSIL.